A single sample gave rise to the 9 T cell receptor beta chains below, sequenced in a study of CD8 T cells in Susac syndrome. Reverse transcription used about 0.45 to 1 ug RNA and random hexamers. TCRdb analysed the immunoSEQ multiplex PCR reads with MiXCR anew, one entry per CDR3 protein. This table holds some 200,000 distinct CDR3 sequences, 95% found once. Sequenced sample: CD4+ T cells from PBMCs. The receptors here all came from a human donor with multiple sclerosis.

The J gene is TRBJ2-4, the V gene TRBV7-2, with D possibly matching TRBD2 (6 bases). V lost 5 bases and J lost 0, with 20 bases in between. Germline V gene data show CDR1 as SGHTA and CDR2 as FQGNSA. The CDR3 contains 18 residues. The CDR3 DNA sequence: TGTGCCAGCAGCGGACGACTAGATAACTATCTAGCCAAAAACATTCAGTACTTC. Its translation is CASSGRLDNYLAKNIQYF.

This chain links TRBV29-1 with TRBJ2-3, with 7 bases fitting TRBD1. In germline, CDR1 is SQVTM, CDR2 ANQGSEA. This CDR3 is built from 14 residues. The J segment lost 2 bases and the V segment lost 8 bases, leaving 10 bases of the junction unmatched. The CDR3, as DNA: TGCAGCACCTGGACAGGTTTCCCCACAGATACGCAGTATTTT. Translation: CSTWTGFPTDTQYF.

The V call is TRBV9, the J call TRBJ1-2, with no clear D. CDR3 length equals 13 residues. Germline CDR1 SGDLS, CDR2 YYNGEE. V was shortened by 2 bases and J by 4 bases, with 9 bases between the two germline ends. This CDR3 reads CASSVSGGYGYTF. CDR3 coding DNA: TGTGCCAGCAGCGTTAGTGGCGGCTATGGCTACACCTTC.

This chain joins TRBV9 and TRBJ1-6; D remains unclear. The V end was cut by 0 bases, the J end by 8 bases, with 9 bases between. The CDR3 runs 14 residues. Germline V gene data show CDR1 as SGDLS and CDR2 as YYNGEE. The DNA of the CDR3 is TGTGCCAGCAGCGTAGTTGCTTTTGATTCACCCCTCCACTTT. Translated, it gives CASSVVAFDSPLHF.

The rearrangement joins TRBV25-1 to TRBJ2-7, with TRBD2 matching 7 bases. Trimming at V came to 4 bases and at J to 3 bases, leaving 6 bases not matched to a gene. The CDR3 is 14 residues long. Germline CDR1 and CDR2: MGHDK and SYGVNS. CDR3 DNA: TGTGCCAGCAGTGTTCTAGCGGAGCACTACGAGCAGTACTTC. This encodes CASSVLAEHYEQYF.

CDR3 protein: CASSPSPGPQSEQYF. The CDR3 nucleotides read TGTGCCAGCAGCCCCTCTCCCGGGCCCCAATCCGAGCAGTACTTC. The chain combines TRBV3-1 with TRBJ2-7; D gene ambiguous. Trimming stripped 4 bases from V and 6 bases from J, with 19 bases between. The length of the CDR3 is 15 residues. Germline CDR1 and CDR2: LGHDT and YNNKEL (reference sequence).

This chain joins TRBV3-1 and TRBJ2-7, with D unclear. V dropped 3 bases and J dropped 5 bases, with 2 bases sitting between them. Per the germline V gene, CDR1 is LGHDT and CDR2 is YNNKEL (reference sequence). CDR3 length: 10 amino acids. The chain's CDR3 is CASSQDEQYF. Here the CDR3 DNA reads TGTGCCAGCAGCCAGGACGAGCAGTACTTC.

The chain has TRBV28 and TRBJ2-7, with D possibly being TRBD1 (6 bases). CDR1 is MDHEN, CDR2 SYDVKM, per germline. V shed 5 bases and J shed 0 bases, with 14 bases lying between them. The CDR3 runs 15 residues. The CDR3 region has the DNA TGTGCCAGCAGTCCCGGGACACCCGGCTCCTACGAGCAGTACTTC. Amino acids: CASSPGTPGSYEQYF.

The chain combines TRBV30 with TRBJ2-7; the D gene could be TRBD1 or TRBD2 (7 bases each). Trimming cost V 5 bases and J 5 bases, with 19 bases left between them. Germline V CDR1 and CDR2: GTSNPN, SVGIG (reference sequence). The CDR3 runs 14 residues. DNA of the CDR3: TGTGCCTGGGGTCCCTTCAGGGGGGGTCACGAGCAGTACTTC. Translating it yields CAWGPFRGGHEQYF.